These 16 T cell receptor beta chains share one sample of origin, sequenced in a study of blood T cells in healthy people across ages. For the second PCR, which ran for roughly 6 to 12 cycles, a sample-barcoded 5' primer and a J-beta primer mix were used. One entry per CDR3 protein results from TCRdb running MiXCR on the 5' RACE reads. This sample has around 1.5 million distinct CDR3 sequences, with 42% found just once. The sequenced material came from blood. The receptors here all came from a woman aged 18-29 years in good health.

This chain uses TRBV5-1 with TRBJ2-1; 10 bases are a match to TRBD2. Unmatched junction bases numbered 9, after V lost 4 bases and J lost 5 bases. CDR3 length: 16 residues. Germline V lookup: CDR1 SGHRS, CDR2 YFSETQ. This CDR3 reads CASSTRAGGPNNEQFF. The CDR3 nucleotides are TGCGCCAGCAGCACGCGAGCGGGGGGGCCCAACAATGAGCAGTTCTTC.

This rearrangement joins TRBV3-1 to TRBJ1-5, with 7 bases aligning to TRBD1. CDR3 size: 18 residues. After removal of 0 bases from V and 1 base from J, the junction contained 9 bases not matched to a gene. Germline CDR1 and CDR2: LGHDT and YNNKEL (reference sequence). The CDR3 reads CASSQDGGQKWSNQPQHF. The CDR3, as DNA: TGTGCCAGCAGCCAAGATGGGGGACAGAAGTGGAGCAATCAGCCCCAGCATTTT.

This clonotype was detected only a few times. This chain uses TRBV27 with TRBJ1-2; the D gene is possibly TRBD1 (6 bases). The CDR3 totals 13 residues. CDR1 and CDR2 from the germline V gene are MNHEY and SMNVEV (reference sequence). Trimming took 6 bases from V and 4 from J, leaving 12 bases between them. CDR3 loop: CASRPAGAYGYTF. In DNA, the CDR3 is TGTGCCAGCAGGCCGGCAGGGGCCTATGGCTACACCTTC.

The V gene is TRBV3-1, the J gene TRBJ2-1, with D perhaps matching TRBD2 (5 bases). Germline V lookup: CDR1 LGHDT, CDR2 YNNKEL (reference sequence). This CDR3 has 17 amino acids. V gave up 1 base and J gave up 3 bases, with 16 bases separating them. CDR3 amino acids: CASSQVSLANHYNEQFF. CDR3 DNA sequence: TGTGCCAGCAGCCAAGTGTCCCTAGCCAACCACTACAATGAGCAGTTCTTC.

This clonotype has only a few counts. The chain links TRBV5-1 to TRBJ2-1; tentatively, D is TRBD2 (6 bases). CDR1 SGHRS and CDR2 YFSETQ come from the germline V gene. This CDR3 comprises 11 residues. Trimming pared 3 bases from V and 10 bases from J, leaving 8 bases between. CDR3 in amino acids: CASSWEEEQFF. The CDR3 DNA reads as TGCGCCAGCAGCTGGGAGGAGGAGCAGTTCTTC.

The rearrangement links TRBV2 to TRBJ2-1, with 10 bases aligning to TRBD2. The junction had 14 bases not matched to a gene; V was cut back by 10 bases and J by 2 bases. The CDR3 is 17 residues long. The V gene's germline CDR1 is SNHLY and CDR2 FYNNEI. The DNA for the CDR3 is TGTGCCACGGAGATGACGATGGGGACTAGCGCCTACAATGAGCAGTTCTTC. This codes for CATEMTMGTSAYNEQFF.

This clonotype was counted many times. The V call is TRBV6-5, the J call TRBJ1-2; no firm D call. V lost 5 bases to trimming and J lost 7 bases, with 11 bases between them. Per germline, CDR1 MNHEY and CDR2 SVGAGI. This CDR3 is built from 12 residues. DNA for the CDR3: TGTGCCAGCAGTCTTCGCACGGGTGGCTACACCTTC. It is translated as CASSLRTGGYTF.

The CDR3: CASALQGWGEQFF. Here the CDR3 DNA reads TGTGCCAGCGCACTACAGGGCTGGGGTGAGCAGTTCTTC. This chain uses TRBV18 with TRBJ2-1; D might be TRBD1 (6 bases). With 8 bases removed from V and 9 bases from J, the gap between germline ends came to 17 bases. This CDR3 has 13 residues. Germline lookup yields CDR1 KGHSH and CDR2 LQKENI.

The chain recombines TRBV6-2 or TRBV6-3 with TRBJ2-3; either TRBD1 or TRBD2 may supply D (5 bases each). Germline loops: CDR1 MNHEY, CDR2 SVGEGT. This CDR3 comprises 12 residues. Deletions cut 8 bases from V and 7 bases from J, with 13 bases between. The CDR3 nucleotides are TGTGCCAGCGGGGACCCCCCGTATACGCAGTATTTT. This gives the protein CASGDPPYTQYF.

This clonotype has just a few counts. V is TRBV2 and J is TRBJ2-3, with 7 bases matching TRBD2. V lost 6 bases, J lost 2 bases, and 5 bases stayed unmatched. Germline V CDR1 and CDR2: SNHLY, FYNNEI. The CDR3 totals 14 residues. In DNA, the CDR3 is TGTGCCAGCAGGACCGGGACTACCACAGATACGCAGTATTTT. It yields the protein CASRTGTTTDTQYF.

This chain joins TRBV12-3 or TRBV12-4 and TRBJ2-2, with D maybe TRBD2 (5 bases). The V end lost 6 bases, the J end lost 2 bases, and 10 bases lay between the germline ends. This CDR3 has 14 residues. CDR3 nucleotides: TGTGCCAGCAGCCCCCGGGAAAACACCGGGGAGCTGTTTTTT. Its translation: CASSPRENTGELFF.

This chain connects TRBV6-5 to TRBJ1-4; unclear D gene. The length of the CDR3 is 14 residues. CDR1 and CDR2 (germline): MNHEY, SVGAGI. Trimming stripped 7 bases from V and 4 bases from J, with 13 bases between. For the CDR3, the DNA is TGTGCCAGCAACTCGGGAGATAATAATGAAAAACTGTTTTTT. It yields the protein CASNSGDNNEKLFF.

This clonotype occurred a few times. The chain recombines TRBV7-9 with TRBJ1-1; D call uncertain. CDR1 and CDR2 from the germline V gene are SEHNR and FQNEAQ (reference sequence). V gave up 1 base and J gave up 6 bases, with 15 bases separating them. The CDR3 has 15 residues. The CDR3 reads CASSLVSTVVSEAFF. CDR3 DNA sequence: TGTGCCAGCAGCTTAGTATCAACGGTTGTTTCTGAAGCTTTCTTT. Full variable domain (remainder filled in from reference TRBV7-9 and TRBJ1-1): DTGVSQNPRHKITKRGQNVTFRCDPISEHNRLYWYRQTLGQGPEFLTYFQNEAQLEKSRLLSDRFSAERPKGSFSTLEIQRTEQGDSAMYLCASSLVSTVVSEAFFGQGTRLTVV.

This clonotype turned up a few times. This rearrangement joins TRBV4-1 to TRBJ2-7; TRBD1 matches at 9 bases. The CDR3 consists of 14 residues. Germline V CDR1 and CDR2: MGHRA, YSYEKL. Trimming at V came to 2 bases and at J to 5 bases, leaving 4 bases not matched to a gene. CDR3 bases: TGCGCCAGCAGCCAAACGGGACAGGGCCACGAGCAGTACTTC. This encodes CASSQTGQGHEQYF.

This chain connects TRBV20-1 to TRBJ2-7, with 9 bases fitting TRBD2. The junction had 10 bases not matched to a gene; V was cut back by 1 base and J by 0 bases. The germline V gene has CDR1 DFQATT and CDR2 SNEGSKA (reference sequence). The CDR3 has 17 amino acids. The CDR3 sequence is CSARAGLAKIYSYEQYF. DNA for the CDR3: TGCAGTGCTAGAGCGGGACTAGCAAAGATATACTCCTACGAGCAGTACTTC.

The rearrangement uses TRBV20-1 and TRBJ1-5; TRBD1 matches 12 bases. This CDR3 comprises 17 residues. CDR1 is DFQATT, CDR2 SNEGSKA, per germline (reference sequence). J lost 1 base, V lost 5 bases, and 9 bases had no gene match. CDR3 DNA: TGCAGTGCTCCCGGGACAGGGGGCGCGGGGAGCAATCAGCCCCAGCATTTT. Protein sequence: CSAPGTGGAGSNQPQHF.